The T cell receptor (beta chain) under discussion was sequenced for a study of CD8+CD57+ T cells in acquired aplastic anemia. Study details: The sorted CD4+ and CD8+ cells yielded an average around 3.2 ug of DNA.

Whoever was chosen for sequencing had shown CD8+CD57+ cell expansion by flow cytometry. The use of genomic DNA as template underpinned the TCR beta VDJ and CDR3 profiling. TCRdb passed the reads through MiXCR, listing each CDR3 protein once. The sample comprises 150,000 to 200,000 distinct CDR3 sequences, about 45% of which are singletons, and about 2.9% rests with the top ten. Germline assignment: CDR1 LGHDT and CDR2 YNNKEL (reference sequence). Trimming cost V 0 bases and J 2 bases, with 7 bases left between them. This CDR3 spans 14 amino acids. The chain employs TRBV3-1 and TRBJ2-5; no clear D gene. Sequences were obtained from sorted CD4+, CD8+, or CD8+CD57+ T cells (not recorded which) from PBMCs. This clonotype was sampled from a human donor with aplastic anemia. Here the CDR3 DNA reads TGTGCCAGCAGCCAAGAGGGTCCTCAAGAGACCCAGTACTTC. Its protein is CASSQEGPQETQYF.